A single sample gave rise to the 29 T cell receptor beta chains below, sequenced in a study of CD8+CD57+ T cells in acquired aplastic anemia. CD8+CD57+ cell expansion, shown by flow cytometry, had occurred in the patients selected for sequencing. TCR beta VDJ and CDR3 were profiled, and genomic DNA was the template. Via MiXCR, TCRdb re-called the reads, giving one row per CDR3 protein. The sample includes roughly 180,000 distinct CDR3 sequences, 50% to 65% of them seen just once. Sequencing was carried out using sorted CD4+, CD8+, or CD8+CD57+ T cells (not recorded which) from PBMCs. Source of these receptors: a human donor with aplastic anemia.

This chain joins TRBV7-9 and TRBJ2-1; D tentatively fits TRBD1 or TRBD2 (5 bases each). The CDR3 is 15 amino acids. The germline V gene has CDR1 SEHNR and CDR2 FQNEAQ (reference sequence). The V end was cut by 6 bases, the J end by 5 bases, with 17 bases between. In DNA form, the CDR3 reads TGTGCCAGCAGGGGTGGGGGTATCGCCAACAATGAGCAGTTCTTC. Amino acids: CASRGGGIANNEQFF.

DNA for the CDR3: TGTGCCAGCAGTGAATTGTTCCTCTACGAGCAGTACTTC. It specifies CASSELFLYEQYF. The V gene is TRBV25-1, the J gene TRBJ2-7; D remains unclear. Germline V lookup: CDR1 MGHDK, CDR2 SYGVNS. CDR3 length: 13 amino acids. Between the trimmed V and J ends, which lost 1 base and 3 bases, there was a span of 7 bases.

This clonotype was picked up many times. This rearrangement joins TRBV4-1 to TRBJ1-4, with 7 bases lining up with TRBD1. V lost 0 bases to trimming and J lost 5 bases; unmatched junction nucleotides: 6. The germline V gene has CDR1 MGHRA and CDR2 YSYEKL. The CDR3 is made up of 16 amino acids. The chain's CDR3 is CASSQDLRQGNEKLFF. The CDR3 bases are TGCGCCAGCAGCCAAGATTTGCGACAGGGAAATGAAAAACTGTTTTTT.

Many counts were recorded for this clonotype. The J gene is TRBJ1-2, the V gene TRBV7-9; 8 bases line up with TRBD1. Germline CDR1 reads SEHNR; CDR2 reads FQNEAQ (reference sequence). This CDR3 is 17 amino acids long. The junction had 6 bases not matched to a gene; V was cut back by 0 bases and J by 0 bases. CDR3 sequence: CASSLAGRGPANYGYTF. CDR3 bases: TGTGCCAGCAGCTTAGCTGGCAGGGGGCCGGCTAACTATGGCTACACCTTC.

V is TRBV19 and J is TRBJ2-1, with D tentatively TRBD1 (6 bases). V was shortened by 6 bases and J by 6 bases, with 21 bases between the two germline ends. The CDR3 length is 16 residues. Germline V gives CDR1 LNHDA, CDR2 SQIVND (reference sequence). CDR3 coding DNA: TGTGCCAGTAGCCAGGGGATTCGTGAGACACTCAATGAGCAGTTCTTC. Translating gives CASSQGIRETLNEQFF.

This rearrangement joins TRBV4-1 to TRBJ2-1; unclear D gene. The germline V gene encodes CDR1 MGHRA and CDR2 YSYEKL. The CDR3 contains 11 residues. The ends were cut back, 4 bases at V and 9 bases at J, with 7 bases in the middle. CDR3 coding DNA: TGCGCCAGCAGCCGGACGGGTGAGCAGTTCTTC. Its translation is CASSRTGEQFF.

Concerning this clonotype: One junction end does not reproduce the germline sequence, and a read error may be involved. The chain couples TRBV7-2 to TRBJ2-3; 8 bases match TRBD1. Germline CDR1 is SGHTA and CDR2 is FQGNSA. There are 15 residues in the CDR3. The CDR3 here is CASTMEQGAADTQYF. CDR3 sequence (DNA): TGCGCCAGCACCATGGAGCAGGGGGCGGCAGATACGCAGTATTTT.

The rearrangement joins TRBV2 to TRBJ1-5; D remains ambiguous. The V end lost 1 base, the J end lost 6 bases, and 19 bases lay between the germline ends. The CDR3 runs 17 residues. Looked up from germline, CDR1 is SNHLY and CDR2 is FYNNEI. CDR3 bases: TGTGCCAGCAGTGAAGAAGGGTTACAGCTAGGCGGTCAGCCCCAGCATTTT. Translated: CASSEEGLQLGGQPQHF.

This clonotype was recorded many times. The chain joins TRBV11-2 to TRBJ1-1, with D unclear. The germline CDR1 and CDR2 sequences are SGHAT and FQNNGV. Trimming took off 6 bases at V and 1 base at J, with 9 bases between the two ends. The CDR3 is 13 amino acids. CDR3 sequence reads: CASSPAGNTEAFF. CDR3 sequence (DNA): TGTGCCAGCAGTCCCGCCGGGAACACTGAAGCTTTCTTT.

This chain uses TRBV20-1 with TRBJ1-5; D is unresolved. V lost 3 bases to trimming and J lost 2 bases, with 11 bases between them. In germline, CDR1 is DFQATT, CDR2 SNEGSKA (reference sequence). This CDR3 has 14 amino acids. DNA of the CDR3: TGCAGTGCTAGGCCAGGTTCGGGCAATCAGCCCCAGCATTTT. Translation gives CSARPGSGNQPQHF.

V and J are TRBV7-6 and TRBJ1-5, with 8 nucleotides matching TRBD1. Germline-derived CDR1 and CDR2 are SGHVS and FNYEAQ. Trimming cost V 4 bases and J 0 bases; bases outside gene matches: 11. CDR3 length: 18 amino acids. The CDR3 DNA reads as TGTGCCAGCAGCTCCCGGACAGGGAGGGGGGATAGCAATCAGCCCCAGCATTTT. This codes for CASSSRTGRGDSNQPQHF. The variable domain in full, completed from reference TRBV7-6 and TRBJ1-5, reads GAGVSQSPRYKVTKRGQDVALRCDPISGHVSLYWYRQALGQGPEFLTYFNYEAQQDKSGLPNDRFSAERPEGSISTLTIQRTEQRDSAMYRCASSSRTGRGDSNQPQHFGDGTRLSIL.

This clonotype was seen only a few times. Written as DNA, the CDR3 is TGTGCCAGCAGTTTATACAGGGCCCTTTACGAGCAGTACTTC. Translation gives CASSLYRALYEQYF. The chain employs TRBV28 and TRBJ2-7; perhaps TRBD1 as D (6 bases). This CDR3 is 14 amino acids long. V was clipped by 1 base and J by 4 bases, with 11 bases between them. Germline V gives CDR1 MDHEN, CDR2 SYDVKM.

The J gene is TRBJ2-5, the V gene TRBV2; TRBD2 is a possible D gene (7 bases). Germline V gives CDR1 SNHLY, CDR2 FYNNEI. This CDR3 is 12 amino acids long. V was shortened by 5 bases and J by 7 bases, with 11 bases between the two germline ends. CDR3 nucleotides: TGTGCCAGCAGTTTGGGAGGGGGGACCCAGTACTTC. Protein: CASSLGGGTQYF.

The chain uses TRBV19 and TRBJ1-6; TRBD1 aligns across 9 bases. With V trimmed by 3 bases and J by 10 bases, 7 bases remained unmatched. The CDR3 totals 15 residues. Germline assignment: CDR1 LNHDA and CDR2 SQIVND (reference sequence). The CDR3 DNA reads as TGTGCCAGTAGTATGGGACAGGGACTTCACTCACCCCTCCACTTT. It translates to CASSMGQGLHSPLHF.

CDR3 in amino acids: CASSLRQGLVEKLFF. CDR3 sequence (DNA): TGTGCCAGTAGTCTGCGACAGGGACTTGTTGAAAAACTGTTTTTT. This chain joins TRBV19 and TRBJ1-4; 7 bases fit TRBD1. Germline V gene lookup returns CDR1 LNHDA and CDR2 SQIVND (reference sequence). V shed 5 bases, J shed 7 bases, and the junction held 10 bases outside the gene matches. The CDR3 runs 15 residues.

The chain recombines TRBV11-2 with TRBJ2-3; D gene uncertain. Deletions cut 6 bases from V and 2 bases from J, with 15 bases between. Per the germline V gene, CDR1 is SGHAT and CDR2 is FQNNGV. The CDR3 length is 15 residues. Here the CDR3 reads CASSPPRNPTDTQYF. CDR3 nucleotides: TGTGCCAGCAGTCCCCCCCGGAACCCCACAGATACGCAGTATTTT. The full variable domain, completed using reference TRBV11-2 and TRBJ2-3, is EAGVAQSPRYKIIEKRQSVAFWCNPISGHATLYWYQQILGQGPKLLIQFQNNGVVDDSQLPKDRFSAERLKGVDSTLKIQPAKLEDSAVYLCASSPPRNPTDTQYFGPGTRLTVL.

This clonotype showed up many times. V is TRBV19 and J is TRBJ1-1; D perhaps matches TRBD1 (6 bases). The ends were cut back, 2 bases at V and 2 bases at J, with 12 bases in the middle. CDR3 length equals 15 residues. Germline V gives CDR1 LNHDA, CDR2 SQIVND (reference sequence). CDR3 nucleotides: TGTGCCAGTAGTATATCAGCAGGGGATAACACTGAAGCTTTCTTT. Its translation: CASSISAGDNTEAFF.

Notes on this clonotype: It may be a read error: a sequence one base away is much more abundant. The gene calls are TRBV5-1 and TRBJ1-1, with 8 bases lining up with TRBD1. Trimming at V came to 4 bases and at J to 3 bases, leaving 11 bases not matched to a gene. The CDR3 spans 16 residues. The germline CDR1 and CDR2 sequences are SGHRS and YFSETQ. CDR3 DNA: TGCGCCAGCAGCCTAGACAGGGGTATTATGGACACTGAAGCTTTCTTT. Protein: CASSLDRGIMDTEAFF.

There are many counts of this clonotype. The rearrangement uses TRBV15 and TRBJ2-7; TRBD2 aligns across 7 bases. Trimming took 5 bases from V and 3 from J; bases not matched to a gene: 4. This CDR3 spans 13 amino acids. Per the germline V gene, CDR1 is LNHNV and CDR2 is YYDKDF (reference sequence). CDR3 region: CATSRGVGYEQYF. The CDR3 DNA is TGTGCCACCAGCCGGGGGGTAGGCTACGAGCAGTACTTC.

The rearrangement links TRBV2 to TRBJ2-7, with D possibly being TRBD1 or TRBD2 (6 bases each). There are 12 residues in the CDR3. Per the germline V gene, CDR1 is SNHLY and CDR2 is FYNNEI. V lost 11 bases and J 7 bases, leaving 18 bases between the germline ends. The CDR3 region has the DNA TGTGCCGCGGGCCGGGGGCGAGATGAGCAGTACTTC. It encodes CAAGRGRDEQYF.

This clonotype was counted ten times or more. CDR3 sequence: CASSFRTGLNTEAFF. The CDR3 DNA is TGTGCCAGCAGCTTCCGGACAGGGCTAAACACTGAAGCTTTCTTT. V and J are TRBV11-2 and TRBJ1-1, with 8 bases identical to TRBD1. Germline CDR1 reads SGHAT; CDR2 reads FQNNGV. This CDR3 region has 15 residues. Germline trimming cut 3 bases from V and 2 bases from J; bases unmatched to any gene: 5. The full variable domain, in which reference TRBV11-2 and TRBJ1-1 provide the parts outside the CDR3, is EAGVAQSPRYKIIEKRQSVAFWCNPISGHATLYWYQQILGQGPKLLIQFQNNGVVDDSQLPKDRFSAERLKGVDSTLKIQPAKLEDSAVYLCASSFRTGLNTEAFFGQGTRLTVV.

CDR3 sequence: CASSLGALTDTQYF. The CDR3 DNA reads TGTGCCAGCAGCTTGGGGGCCCTAACAGATACGCAGTATTTT. The chain links TRBV7-3 to TRBJ2-3; a weak D match, TRBD1 (6 bases). Germline CDR1 is SGHTA and CDR2 is FQGTGA. V was shortened by 3 bases and J by 3 bases, with 10 bases between the two germline ends. This CDR3 spans 14 amino acids.

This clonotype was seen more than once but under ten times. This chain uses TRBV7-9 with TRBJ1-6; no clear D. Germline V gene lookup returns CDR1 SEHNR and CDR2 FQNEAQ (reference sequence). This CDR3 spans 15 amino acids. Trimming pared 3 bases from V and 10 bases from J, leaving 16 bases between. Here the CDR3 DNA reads TGTGCCAGCAGCTTCGGGGAGAGGTTGGGGTCACCCCTCCACTTT. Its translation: CASSFGERLGSPLHF. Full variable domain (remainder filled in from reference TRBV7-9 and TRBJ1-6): DTGVSQNPRHKITKRGQNVTFRCDPISEHNRLYWYRQTLGQGPEFLTYFQNEAQLEKSRLLSDRFSAERPKGSFSTLEIQRTEQGDSAMYLCASSFGERLGSPLHFGNGTRLTVT.

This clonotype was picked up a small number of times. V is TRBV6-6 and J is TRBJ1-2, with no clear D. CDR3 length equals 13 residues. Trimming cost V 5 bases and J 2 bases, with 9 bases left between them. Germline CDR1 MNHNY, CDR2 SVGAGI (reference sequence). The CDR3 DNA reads TGTGCCAGCAGTCCCCAACTAAACTATGGCTACACCTTC. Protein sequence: CASSPQLNYGYTF.

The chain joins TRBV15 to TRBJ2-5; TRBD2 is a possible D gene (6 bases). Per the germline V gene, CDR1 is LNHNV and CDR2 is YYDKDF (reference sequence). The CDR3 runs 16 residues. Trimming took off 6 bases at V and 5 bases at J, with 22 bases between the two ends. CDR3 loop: CATSDTGLPGGETQYF. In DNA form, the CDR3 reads TGTGCCACCAGTGATACGGGACTCCCTGGGGGGGAGACCCAGTACTTC.

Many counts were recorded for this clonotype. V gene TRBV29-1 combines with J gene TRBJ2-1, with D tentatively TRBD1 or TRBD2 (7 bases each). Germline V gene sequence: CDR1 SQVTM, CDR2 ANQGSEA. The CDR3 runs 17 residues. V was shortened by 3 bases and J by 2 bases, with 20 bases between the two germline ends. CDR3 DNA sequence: TGCAGCGTTGAGGGGGGGGAACAGGGGTTCGCCTACAATGAGCAGTTCTTC. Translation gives CSVEGGEQGFAYNEQFF.

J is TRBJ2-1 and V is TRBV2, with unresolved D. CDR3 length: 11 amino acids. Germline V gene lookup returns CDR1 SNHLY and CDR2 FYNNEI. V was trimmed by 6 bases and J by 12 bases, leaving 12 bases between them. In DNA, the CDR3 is TGTGCCAGCAGCGTCTCAGGCGGGCAGTTCTTC. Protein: CASSVSGGQFF.

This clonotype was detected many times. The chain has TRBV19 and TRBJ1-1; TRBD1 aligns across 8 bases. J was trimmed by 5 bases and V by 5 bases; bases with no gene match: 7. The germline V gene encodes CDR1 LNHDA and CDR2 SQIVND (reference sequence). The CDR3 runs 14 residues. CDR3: CASSAGQGATEAFF. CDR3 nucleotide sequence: TGTGCCAGTAGTGCCGGACAGGGTGCGACTGAAGCTTTCTTT.

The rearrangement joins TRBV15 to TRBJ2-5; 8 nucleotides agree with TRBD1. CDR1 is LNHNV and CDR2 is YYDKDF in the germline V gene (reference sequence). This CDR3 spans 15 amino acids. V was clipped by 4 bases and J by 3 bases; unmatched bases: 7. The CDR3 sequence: CATSTLGTGEETQYF. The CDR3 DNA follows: TGTGCCACCAGCACCCTGGGGACAGGAGAAGAGACCCAGTACTTC.